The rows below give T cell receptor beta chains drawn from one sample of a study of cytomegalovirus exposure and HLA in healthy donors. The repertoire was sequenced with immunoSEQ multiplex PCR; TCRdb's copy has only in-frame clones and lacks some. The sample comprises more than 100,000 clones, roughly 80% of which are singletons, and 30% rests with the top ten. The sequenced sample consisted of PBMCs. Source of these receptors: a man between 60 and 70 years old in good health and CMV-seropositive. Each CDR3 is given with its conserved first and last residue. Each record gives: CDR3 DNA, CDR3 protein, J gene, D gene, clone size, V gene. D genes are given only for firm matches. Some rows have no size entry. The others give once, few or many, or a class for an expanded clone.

TGTGCCAGCAGTCCCGGGACAGGGTCTGGCTACACCTTC CASSPGTGSGYTF TRBJ1-2 TRBD1 - TRBV6-5
TGCAGTGGGTCCCAGCAAGAGACCCAGTACTTC CSGSQQETQYF TRBJ2-5 - - TRBV20-1
TGTGCCAGCAGCCTGCGTTACGACACCGGGGAGCTGTTTTTT CASSLRYDTGELFF TRBJ2-2 - - TRBV14
TGTGCCAGCAGCTTCAGGGAATACGAGCAGTACTTC CASSFREYEQYF TRBJ2-7 - - TRBV5-5
TGTGCCAGCAGTTACTCTATCAGGGTTGACGAAAAACTGTTTTTT CASSYSIRVDEKLFF TRBJ1-4 - - TRBV6-5
TGTGCCAGCAGTCCTCAGGGTAACACTGAAGCTTTCTTT CASSPQGNTEAFF TRBJ1-1 - - TRBV6-5
TGCAGTGCTACCTTGGCAGGCGAGCAGTACTTC CSATLAGEQYF TRBJ2-7 - - TRBV20-1
TGTGCCAGCAGTTCCAGGGACTACAATGAGCAGTTCTTC CASSSRDYNEQFF TRBJ2-1 - - TRBV6-5
TGTGCCAGCCGAACGGGGGGCACTGAAGCTTTCTTT CASRTGGTEAFF TRBJ1-1 - - TRBV6-6
TGTGCCAGCAGGAAGAACGGGCGGGAGTTCACCGGGGAGCTGTTTTTT CASRKNGREFTGELFF TRBJ2-2 TRBD2 - TRBV6-4
TGTGCCAGCAGCTTCTCCCTTAGGGTAGGGGATAACTATGGCTACACCTTC CASSFSLRVGDNYGYTF TRBJ1-2 - - TRBV5-5
TGTGCCAGCAGCCAGGACACGACCTACGAGCAGTACTTC CASSQDTTYEQYF TRBJ2-7 - - TRBV11-3
TGTGCCAGCAGCTCCAGGGTTCTAGCGGAGAACGAGCAGTACTTC CASSSRVLAENEQYF TRBJ2-7 TRBD2 - TRBV27
TGTGCCAGCAGCTTATTTAAGGGAGGGGGGACCCAGTACTTC CASSLFKGGGTQYF TRBJ2-5 - once TRBV11-2